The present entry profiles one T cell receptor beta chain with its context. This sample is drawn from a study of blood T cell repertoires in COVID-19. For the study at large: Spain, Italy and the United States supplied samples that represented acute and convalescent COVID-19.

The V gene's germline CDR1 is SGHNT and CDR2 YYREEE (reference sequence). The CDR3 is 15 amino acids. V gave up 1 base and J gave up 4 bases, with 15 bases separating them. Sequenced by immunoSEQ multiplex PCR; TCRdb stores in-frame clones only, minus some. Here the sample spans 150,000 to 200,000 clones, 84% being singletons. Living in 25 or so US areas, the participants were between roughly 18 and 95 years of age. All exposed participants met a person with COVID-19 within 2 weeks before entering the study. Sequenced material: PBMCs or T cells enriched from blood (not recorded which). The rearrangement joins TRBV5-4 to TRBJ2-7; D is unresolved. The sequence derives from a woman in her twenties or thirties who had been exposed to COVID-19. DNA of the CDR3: TGTGCCAGCAGCTTGTGGGCCAGTGATAGGTACGAGCAGTACTTC. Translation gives CASSLWASDRYEQYF.